This TCR beta chain was identified during a study of cytotoxic CD8 clonotypes in ibrutinib-treated CLL. Study outcomes and limitations: Patients had baseline clonality above age-matched healthy donors, and this clonality moved with circulating CD8+ T-cell counts. Clonality showed a rise at ibrutinib response that reversed toward baseline at progression. The study found public clonotypes uncommon, contracting or stable on treatment.

Trimming took 3 bases from V and 8 from J, leaving 8 bases between them. The CDR3 is 13 amino acids. Germline V gene sequence: CDR1 LNHDA, CDR2 SQIVND (reference sequence). Note on this clone: Its antigen is currently unknown.

Sequenced by immunoSEQ multiplex PCR; TCRdb stores in-frame clones only, minus some. This repertoire shows roughly 110,000 clones, roughly 57% found once; its top ten account for around 37%. This TCR was recovered from a human donor with chronic lymphocytic leukemia. The specimen comprised PBMCs, sampled after 24 months of ibrutinib treatment. This rearrangement joins TRBV19 to TRBJ1-6; no firm D call. Here the CDR3 DNA reads TGTGCCAGTAGTATGGGTGTGGATTCACCCCTCCACTTT. Translation: CASSMGVDSPLHF. The variable domain in full, with the rest retrieved from reference TRBV19 and TRBJ1-6, is DGGITQSPKYLFRKEGQNVTLSCEQNLNHDAMYWYRQDPGQGLRLIYYSQIVNDFQKGDIAEGYSVSREKKESFPLTVTSAQKNPTAFYLCASSMGVDSPLHFGNGTRLTVT.